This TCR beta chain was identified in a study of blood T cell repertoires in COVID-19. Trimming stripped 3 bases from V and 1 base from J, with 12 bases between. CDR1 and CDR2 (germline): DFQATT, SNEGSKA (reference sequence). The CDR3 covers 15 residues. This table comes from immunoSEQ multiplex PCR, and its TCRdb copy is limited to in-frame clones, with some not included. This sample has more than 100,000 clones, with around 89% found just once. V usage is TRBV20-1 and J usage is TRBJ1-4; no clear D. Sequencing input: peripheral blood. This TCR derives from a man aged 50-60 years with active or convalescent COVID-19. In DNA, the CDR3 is TGCAGTGCTAGTTGGAGGGAAGGAACTAATGAAAAACTGTTTTTT. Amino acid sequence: CSASWREGTNEKLFF.